The 18 T cell receptor beta chains below were found in one sample sequenced in a study of Ad26.COV2.S vaccination and SARS-CoV-2 variants. As to treatment: over 15 received Ad26.COV2.S at low or high dose, single or two shots; 5 received placebo; per-sample allocation not given. Sampling took place 63 days after the first vaccine or placebo injection. Repertoires were generated with immunoSEQ multiplex PCR, while TCRdb's copy carries only in-frame clones and drops some. The table lists fewer than 500,000 clones, 85% to 90% of them singletons, with over 2.5% in the top ten. This specimen consisted of peripheral blood, obtained in a trial of Ad26.COV2.S vaccine versus placebo. The origin of the receptors is a person between 18 and 60 years old who received the Ad26.COV2.S COVID-19 vaccine or a placebo.

This chain joins TRBV24-1 and TRBJ2-2; 8 nucleotides align to TRBD2. Germline-derived CDR1 and CDR2 are KGHDR and SFDVKD. V shed 8 bases, J shed 5 bases, and the junction held 15 bases outside the gene matches. The CDR3 runs to 17 residues. In DNA, the CDR3 is TGTGCCACCAACGGCCCCCCCGGAGCGGGAGATACCGGGGAGCTGTTTTTT. Its protein product is CATNGPPGAGDTGELFF.

This chain links TRBV9 with TRBJ2-5, with 10 bases that match TRBD1. The CDR3 sequence is 15 residues long. From germline, CDR1 is SGDLS and CDR2 YYNGEE. The trim removed 3 bases at V and 4 bases at J, leaving 6 bases unmatched. The CDR3 DNA reads as TGTGCCAGCAGCGAGCGACAGGGGGCTTCAGAGACCCAGTACTTC. Its protein product is CASSERQGASETQYF.

As to this clone: Other nucleotide sequences in the sample specify the same CDR3. The chain is built from TRBV7-9 and TRBJ2-7; D unclear. The CDR3 runs to 14 residues. Per germline, CDR1 SEHNR and CDR2 FQNEAQ (reference sequence). The V and J ends lost 1 base and 1 base respectively, with 8 bases between them. CDR3 bases: TGTGCCAGCAGCTTAGGGGCAGGATCCTACGAGCAGTACGTC. Translating it yields CASSLGAGSYEQYV.

V is TRBV3-1 (or the pseudogene TRBV3-2) and J is TRBJ2-7; tentative D call: TRBD1 (6 bases). Trimming stripped 6 bases from V and 6 bases from J, with 15 bases between. The germline CDR1 and CDR2 sequences are LGHDT and YNNKEL (reference sequence). The CDR3 is 13 residues long. CDR3 DNA: TGTGCCAGCAGGTATAACAGGGTCGGCGAGCAGTACGTC. It specifies CASRYNRVGEQYV.

The V call is TRBV5-1, the J call TRBJ1-3; the match to TRBD1 covers 8 bases. The germline V gene has CDR1 SGHRS and CDR2 YFSETQ. The CDR3 spans 16 residues. With 0 bases clipped from V and 0 bases from J, the junction kept 2 bases outside the gene matches. This CDR3 reads CASSLGGQVSGNTIYF. CDR3 coding DNA: TGCGCCAGCAGCTTGGGGGGACAGGTCTCTGGAAACACCATATATTTT.

This clone was detected only once. The V gene is TRBV28, the J gene TRBJ1-2; weak D call: TRBD1 (5 bases). The V gene's germline CDR1 is MDHEN and CDR2 SYDVKM. The CDR3 spans 15 residues. Trimming removed 2 bases from V and 2 bases from J, with 12 bases in between. CDR3 loop: CASSLAGRRNYGYTF. The CDR3 DNA reads TGTGCCAGCAGTTTAGCGGGGCGCAGAAACTATGGCTACACCTTC.

The rearrangement uses TRBV7-9 and TRBJ2-7, with no clear D. The V gene's germline CDR1 is SEHNR and CDR2 FQNEAQ (reference sequence). Trimming left V 1 base short and J 4 bases short, with 8 bases between. This CDR3 is 13 amino acids long. CDR3 bases: TGTGCCAGCAGCTTAGGGTTTGGGTACGAGCAGTACGTC. Translation gives CASSLGFGYEQYV.

Here the CDR3 reads CAISRELYEQFF. The CDR3 bases are TGTGCCATCAGCAGGGAACTCTATGAGCAGTTCTTC. The rearrangement links TRBV10-3 to TRBJ2-1; maybe TRBD1 (5 bases). From germline, CDR1 is ENHRY and CDR2 SYGVKD. The CDR3 runs 12 residues. The ends were cut back, 6 bases at V and 8 bases at J, with 11 bases in the middle.

The V and J genes are TRBV19 and TRBJ2-2, with D unresolved. CDR3 length: 12 amino acids. Germline V lookup: CDR1 LNHDA, CDR2 SQIVND (reference sequence). Between the trimmed V and J ends, which lost 7 bases and 5 bases, there was a span of 8 bases. Here the CDR3 DNA reads TGTGCCAGTAACTCTTATACCGGGGAGCTGTTTTTT. Translating it yields CASNSYTGELFF.

The chain couples TRBV11-2 to TRBJ1-5, with TRBD1 matching over 12 bases. The germline gives CDR1 SGHAT, CDR2 FQNNGV. The CDR3 is made up of 15 amino acids. Germline trimming cut 5 bases from V and 3 bases from J; bases unmatched to any gene: 2. The CDR3 DNA reads as TGTGCCAGCAGCCGGGACAGGGGGCCCAATCAGCCCCAGCATTTT. Protein product: CASSRDRGPNQPQHF.

The V and J genes are TRBV19 and TRBJ1-2, with 12 bases aligning to TRBD1. Germline-derived CDR1 and CDR2 are LNHDA and SQIVND (reference sequence). V gave up 9 bases and J gave up 6 bases; unmatched junction bases: 11. The CDR3 has 15 residues. The CDR3 region is CASRLKGQGAHGYTF. As DNA, the CDR3 is TGTGCCAGCCGGCTTAAGGGACAGGGGGCACATGGCTACACCTTC.

This clone has more than one count but fewer than ten. The rearrangement uses TRBV14 and TRBJ1-2, with a weak D call TRBD1 (5 bases). The germline gives CDR1 SGHDN, CDR2 FVKESK. This CDR3 is built from 14 residues. V lost 0 bases and J 3 bases, leaving 8 bases between the germline ends. The CDR3 loop reads CASSQDLRDYGYTF. CDR3 DNA: TGTGCCAGCAGCCAAGATCTCAGGGACTATGGCTACACCTTC.

The chain carries TRBV20-1 and TRBJ2-5; D is possibly TRBD2 (5 bases). With 6 bases removed from V and 5 bases from J, the gap between germline ends came to 10 bases. The CDR3 is made up of 11 amino acids. The V gene's germline CDR1 is DFQATT and CDR2 SNEGSKA (reference sequence). The CDR3 coding sequence is TGCAGTGCAGTGAGGGTGGAGACCCAGTACTTC. Its protein is CSAVRVETQYF.

The chain is built from TRBV7-9 and TRBJ2-7; D is unclear. The CDR3 runs 12 residues. Trimming took 6 bases from V and 5 from J, leaving 11 bases between them. CDR1 SEHNR and CDR2 FQNEAQ come from the germline V gene (reference sequence). CDR3 region: CASSIRSHEQYF. In DNA, the CDR3 is TGTGCCAGCAGTATTAGGTCCCACGAGCAGTACTTC.

This clone was recorded once. The CDR3 loop reads CASSLALTGELFF. The CDR3 bases are TGTGCCAGCAGCTTAGCTCTCACCGGGGAGCTGTTTTTT. V gene TRBV13 combines with J gene TRBJ2-2; D call uncertain. The V gene's germline CDR1 is PRHDT and CDR2 FYEKMQ (reference sequence). Trimming shortened V by 1 base and J by 4 bases, and 4 bases separated the two germline ends. This CDR3 comprises 13 residues.

The CDR3 reads CASSFTTGGYEQYF. CDR3 DNA: TGTGCCAGCAGCTTTACGACAGGGGGCTACGAGCAGTACTTC. The chain links TRBV5-6 to TRBJ2-7; 9 bases are a match to TRBD1. J lost 3 bases, V lost 2 bases, and 3 bases had no gene match. CDR1 is SGHDT and CDR2 is YYEEEE in the germline V gene. The CDR3 contains 14 residues.

The chain employs TRBV9 and TRBJ2-5; 15 nucleotides agree with TRBD2. V dropped 5 bases and J dropped 0; count of bases not matched to a gene: 8. This CDR3 has 18 residues. Germline-derived CDR1 and CDR2 are SGDLS and YYNGEE. The CDR3 DNA reads as TGTGCCAGCAGTCGTGGACTAGCGGGAGGGGGGTACCAAGAGACCCAGTACTTC. This translates into CASSRGLAGGGYQETQYF.

The J gene is TRBJ1-2, the V gene TRBV5-6; D gene uncertain. Germline V CDR1 and CDR2: SGHDT, YYEEEE. The CDR3 runs to 13 residues. Trimming stripped 6 bases from V and 0 bases from J, with 9 bases between. This CDR3 reads CASKFGANYGYTF. The CDR3 region has the DNA TGTGCCAGCAAATTTGGGGCTAACTATGGCTACACCTTC.